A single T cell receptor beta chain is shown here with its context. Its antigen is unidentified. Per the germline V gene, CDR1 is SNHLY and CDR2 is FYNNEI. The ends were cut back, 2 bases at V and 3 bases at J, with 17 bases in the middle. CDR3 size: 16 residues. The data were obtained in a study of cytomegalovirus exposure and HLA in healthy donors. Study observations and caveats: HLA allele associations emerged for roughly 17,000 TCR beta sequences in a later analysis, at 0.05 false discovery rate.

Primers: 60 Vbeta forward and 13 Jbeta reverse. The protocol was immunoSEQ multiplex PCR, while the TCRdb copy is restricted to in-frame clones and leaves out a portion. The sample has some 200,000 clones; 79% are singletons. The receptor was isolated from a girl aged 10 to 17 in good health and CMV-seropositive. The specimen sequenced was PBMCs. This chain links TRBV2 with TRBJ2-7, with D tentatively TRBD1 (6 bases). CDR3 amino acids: CASSEPGGGPSYEQYF. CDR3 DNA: TGTGCCAGCAGTGAACCGGGTGGGGGCCCGAGCTACGAGCAGTACTTC. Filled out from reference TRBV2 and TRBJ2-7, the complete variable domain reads EPEVTQTPSHQVTQMGQEVILRCVPISNHLYFYWYRQILGQKVEFLVSFYNNEISEKSEIFDDQFSVERPDGSNFTLKIRSTKLEDSAMYFCASSEPGGGPSYEQYFGPGTRLTVT.